The clone carrying this T cell receptor beta chain came up once. Its antigen is not known. Germline CDR1 reads MGHDK; CDR2 reads SYGVNS. With V trimmed by 3 bases and J by 3 bases, 8 bases remained unmatched. The CDR3 loop spans 17 amino acids. Vbeta (60) and Jbeta (13) primers were used in the PCR. Assay used: immunoSEQ multiplex PCR; TCRdb lists only in-frame clones, some missing. The sample holds more than 110,000 clones, roughly four fifths seen once. This entry is derived from a study of cytomegalovirus exposure and HLA in healthy donors. Study-wide results and limits: Further analysis, carried out later, found HLA-associated TCR beta chains more clonally expanded than equally common other chains. The study recorded 150 to 200 TCR beta chains that were cytomegalovirus-associated. An analysis was carried out later, and it reportedly showed fewer N-insertions in an Asian-associated ancestry cluster than the approximately 670-donor mean. Among the sequence variants, a highly shared cluster was likely an artifact of sequencing.

Sequenced material: PBMCs. The source is a young man in good health and CMV-seronegative. This chain joins TRBV25-1 and TRBJ2-1; 10 bases line up with TRBD1. The CDR3 region has the DNA TGTGCCAGCAGTGACTCCCTCCGGACAGGGGGCTACAATGAGCAGTTCTTC. Amino acid sequence: CASSDSLRTGGYNEQFF.